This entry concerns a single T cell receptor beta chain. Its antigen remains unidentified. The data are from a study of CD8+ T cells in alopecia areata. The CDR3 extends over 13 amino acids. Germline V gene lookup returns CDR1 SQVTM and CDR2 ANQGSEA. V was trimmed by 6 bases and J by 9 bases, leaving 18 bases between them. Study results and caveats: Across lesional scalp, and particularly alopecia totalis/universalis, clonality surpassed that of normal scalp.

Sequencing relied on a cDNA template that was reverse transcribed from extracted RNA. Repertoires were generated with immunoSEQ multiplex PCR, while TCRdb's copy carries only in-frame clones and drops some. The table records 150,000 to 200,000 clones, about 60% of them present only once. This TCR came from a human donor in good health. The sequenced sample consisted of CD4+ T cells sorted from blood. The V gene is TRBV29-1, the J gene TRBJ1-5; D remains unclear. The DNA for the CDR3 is TGCAGCGTCCAAGTGGACGGACGAACGCCCCAGCATTTT. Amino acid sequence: CSVQVDGRTPQHF.